Below, 18 T cell receptor beta chains from the same sample are listed, as sequenced in a study of neurological immune-mediated disorders. In TCRdb, the 5' RACE reads were re-called with MiXCR into one record per CDR3 protein. Of about 45,000 distinct CDR3 sequences in the sample, roughly 13% were seen once. The time point here: longitudinal time-point 3. The sample was PBMCs. The receptors were gathered from a man between 25 and 39 years old in good health.

In this sample, this clonotype turned up many times. The chain combines TRBV7-6 with TRBJ2-3; tentatively, D is TRBD2 (6 bases). Deletions cut 5 bases from V and 5 bases from J, with 11 bases between. This CDR3 is 13 amino acids long. In germline, CDR1 is SGHVS, CDR2 FNYEAQ. CDR3 DNA sequence: TGTGCCAGCAGCCTTTTGGGGGGAGATACGCAGTATTTT. It encodes CASSLLGGDTQYF.

This clonotype was counted at least ten times. The rearrangement joins TRBV29-1 to TRBJ2-1, with 10 positions matching TRBD2. The CDR3 runs 17 residues. J was trimmed by 7 bases and V by 6 bases; bases with no gene match: 18. Germline V gene sequence: CDR1 SQVTM, CDR2 ANQGSEA. Here the CDR3 DNA reads TGCAGCGTAGAGGCAGGGGGAAGCGGGAGGGCCTGGAATGAGCAGTTCTTC. Translating it yields CSVEAGGSGRAWNEQFF.

This clonotype was counted many times. The chain employs TRBV29-1 and TRBJ2-1; D could derive from TRBD1 or TRBD2 (5 bases each). Germline-derived CDR1 and CDR2 are SQVTM and ANQGSEA. Trimming pared 3 bases from V and 2 bases from J, leaving 11 bases between. This CDR3 has 14 amino acids. This CDR3 reads CSVEGEGTYNEQFF. CDR3 DNA: TGCAGCGTTGAGGGGGAAGGGACCTACAATGAGCAGTTCTTC.

This clonotype was observed many times. The chain has TRBV5-1 and TRBJ1-2; no definite D call. The V end lost 0 bases, the J end lost 4 bases, and 13 bases lay between the germline ends. CDR1 is SGHRS, CDR2 YFSETQ, per germline. The CDR3 extends over 15 amino acids. The CDR3 protein is CASSLALGTSYGYTF. The CDR3 DNA reads as TGCGCCAGCAGCTTGGCCCTGGGTACAAGCTATGGCTACACCTTC.

V usage is TRBV21-1 and J usage is TRBJ1-1; the table names TRBD1, a call not compared with the DNA. TRBV21-1 is assigned pseudogene status. The CDR3 covers 14 residues. CDR3 protein: CASSSLGGSTEAFF. DNA of the CDR3: TGTGCCAGCAGCTCTCTAGGGGGCAGCACTGAAGCTTTCTTT.

The chain couples TRBV7-9 to TRBJ2-4; the D gene could be TRBD1 or TRBD2 (5 bases each). The CDR3 extends over 16 amino acids. V lost 4 bases and J 2 bases, leaving 15 bases between the germline ends. Per the germline V gene, CDR1 is SEHNR and CDR2 is FQNEAQ (reference sequence). CDR3 sequence: CASSSRDDGSKNIQYF. CDR3 nucleotides: TGTGCCAGCAGCTCTAGGGACGACGGGTCCAAAAACATTCAGTACTTC.

This clonotype was picked up many times. V usage is TRBV29-1 and J usage is TRBJ2-1, with 9 positions matching TRBD1. Per the germline V gene, CDR1 is SQVTM and CDR2 is ANQGSEA. The CDR3 runs to 15 residues. V was clipped by 0 bases and J by 4 bases; unmatched bases: 4. CDR3: CSVEETGGGYNEQFF. In DNA form, the CDR3 reads TGCAGCGTTGAAGAGACAGGGGGAGGGTACAATGAGCAGTTCTTC.

This clonotype was counted at least ten times. This chain uses TRBV20-1 with TRBJ2-1; unclear D gene. Germline V gene lookup returns CDR1 DFQATT and CDR2 SNEGSKA (reference sequence). The CDR3 runs to 13 residues. The V and J ends lost 0 bases and 8 bases respectively, with 11 bases between them. CDR3 coding DNA: TGCAGTGCTAGAGAGGTAGCTCAGGATGAGCAGTTCTTC. This gives the protein CSAREVAQDEQFF.

This clonotype was observed at least ten times. The rearrangement joins TRBV5-1 to TRBJ2-5; TRBD1 matches 9 bases. Germline lookup yields CDR1 SGHRS and CDR2 YFSETQ. The CDR3 runs to 15 residues. The V and J ends lost 5 bases and 5 bases, in that order; junction bases with no gene match: 10. CDR3 DNA: TGCGCCAGCAGGTCCGGGACAGGGAGTGCCGAGACCCAGTACTTC. Amino acid sequence: CASRSGTGSAETQYF.

This clonotype occurred many times. V gene TRBV20-1 combines with J gene TRBJ1-3, with D tentatively TRBD1 (5 bases). This CDR3 region has 14 residues. Between the trimmed V and J ends, which lost 4 bases and 0 bases, there was a span of 10 bases. Germline loops: CDR1 DFQATT, CDR2 SNEGSKA (reference sequence). The CDR3 reads CSAISGPSGNTIYF. CDR3 nucleotide sequence: TGCAGTGCTATCTCAGGGCCCTCTGGAAACACCATATATTTT.

This clonotype was counted ten times or more. The J gene is TRBJ2-1, the V gene TRBV11-1; D is unclear. Trimming shortened V by 5 bases and J by 6 bases, and 5 bases separated the two germline ends. The CDR3 loop spans 11 amino acids. Germline V gene data show CDR1 as SGHAT and CDR2 as FQDESV (reference sequence). The CDR3 loop reads CASSAFNEQFF. In nucleotides, the CDR3 is TGTGCCAGCAGCGCCTTCAATGAGCAGTTCTTC.

J is TRBJ2-2 and V is TRBV27, with a tentative D call TRBD1 (6 bases). CDR1 is MNHEY and CDR2 is SMNVEV in the germline V gene (reference sequence). This CDR3 is 15 amino acids long. Trimming left V 6 bases short and J 7 bases short, with 18 bases between. The CDR3 DNA is TGTGCCAGCAGCCCCCTGGTGGGGGACAACGGGGAGCTGTTTTTT. The encoded protein is CASSPLVGDNGELFF.

This clonotype was detected a few times. This sequence joins TRBV20-1 and TRBJ2-1; 9 bases line up with TRBD1. This CDR3 has 14 residues. Losses at the gene ends were 4 bases for V and 4 bases for J; bases not matched to a gene: 5. The germline gives CDR1 DFQATT, CDR2 SNEGSKA (reference sequence). This CDR3 is CSAITGGEYNEQFF. As DNA, the CDR3 is TGCAGTGCTATCACAGGGGGCGAGTACAATGAGCAGTTCTTC.

This clonotype has ten or more counts. The chain recombines TRBV28 with TRBJ2-7; tentatively, D is TRBD1 (5 bases). The V gene lost 4 bases and the J gene lost 2 bases, with 9 bases spanning the gap. The CDR3 has 13 amino acids. Germline-derived CDR1 and CDR2 are MDHEN and SYDVKM. In DNA, the CDR3 is TGTGCCAGCAGTTATAGGGGCCCCTACGAGCAGTACTTC. Translated: CASSYRGPYEQYF.

This clonotype was detected ten times or more. V is TRBV20-1 and J is TRBJ2-5, with 7 nucleotides matching TRBD1. The CDR3 length is 17 residues. Germline trimming cut 0 bases from V and 5 bases from J; bases unmatched to any gene: 15. CDR1 and CDR2 from the germline V gene are DFQATT and SNEGSKA (reference sequence). The CDR3 region is CSARDSHEGARWETQYF. The CDR3 DNA sequence: TGCAGTGCTAGAGATTCGCACGAGGGGGCTCGGTGGGAGACCCAGTACTTC.

At least ten counts were recorded for this clonotype. The V gene is TRBV10-1, the J gene TRBJ2-1, with D possibly matching TRBD2 (5 bases). The CDR3 has 14 residues. V was pared by 8 bases and J by 3 bases, with 14 bases between. Germline assignment: CDR1 WNHNN and CDR2 SYGVQD (reference sequence). CDR3: CASGPGLNYNEQFF. Written as DNA, the CDR3 is TGCGCCAGCGGTCCCGGACTCAACTACAATGAGCAGTTCTTC.

There are a few counts of this clonotype. Just one base apart from a much larger clone, this may be a read error. The chain recombines TRBV27 with TRBJ1-4, with TRBD1 as a possible D gene (5 bases). The CDR3 consists of 18 residues. Trimming left V 1 base short and J 5 bases short, with 20 bases between. Per germline, CDR1 MNHEY and CDR2 SMNVEV (reference sequence). CDR3 DNA: TGTGCCAGCAGTTTATGGCCCACCGGGGGAGGGCTAAATGAAAAACTGTTTTTT. This gives the protein CASSLWPTGGGLNEKLFF.

This clonotype appeared many times. The chain links TRBV29-1 to TRBJ1-3; tentatively, D is TRBD1 (5 bases). This CDR3 has 14 amino acids. The germline V and J ends were trimmed by 8 bases and 0 bases, with 14 bases remaining between them. CDR1 SQVTM and CDR2 ANQGSEA come from the germline V gene. The CDR3 reads CSTENQGSGNTIYF. CDR3 sequence (DNA): TGCAGCACCGAAAACCAGGGCTCTGGAAACACCATATATTTT.